This TCR beta chain originates from a study of Graves' ophthalmopathy and Graves' hyperthyroidism. Study-wide points: Blood also contained most of the expanded thyroid clonotypes above 0.001 frequency.

The sequenced template was RNA, covering the TCR beta CDR3 region. RT-PCR in the first round used HTBI primers; a second-round multiplex PCR followed. TCRdb independently ran MiXCR on the multiplex PCR reads; one entry per CDR3 protein. Seen here are 300,000 to 400,000 distinct CDR3 sequences, roughly 16% observed once, and the top ten hold roughly an eighth. Among the exclusions were patients with other autoimmune diseases, uncontrolled infections, pregnancy or lactation. The V gene's germline CDR1 is LNHDA and CDR2 SQIVND (reference sequence). The CDR3 is 14 amino acids. V was clipped by 3 bases and J by 6 bases; unmatched bases: 4. This clonotype was detected many times. The antigen is unknown.

The V call is TRBV19, the J call TRBJ2-5; TRBD1 matches 10 bases. Material: peripheral blood. The TCR comes from an adult man with Graves' ophthalmopathy. CDR3: CASSMTGGPKTQYF. In nucleotides, the CDR3 is TGTGCCAGTAGTATGACAGGGGGCCCCAAGACCCAGTACTTC.